In this sample, the clone carrying this T cell receptor beta chain turned up a few times. The antigen is undetermined. Trimming cost V 10 bases and J 0 bases; bases outside gene matches: 15. Germline values: CDR1 ENHRY, CDR2 SYGVKD. This CDR3 comprises 17 residues. A second PCR of 7 to 11 cycles used a sample-barcoded 5' primer and a J-beta primer mix. A single record per CDR3 protein comes from TCRdb applying MiXCR to the 5' RACE reads. The sample comprises 1.5 million to 2 million distinct CDR3 sequences, about 30% of which are singletons, and about 7.7% rests with the top ten. The data stem from a study of blood T cells in healthy people across ages. Study-wide results and caveats: Roughly linear age-related decline in beta diversity appeared, significant by age around 36.

The clonotype comes from a woman aged 25 to 39 in good health. Source material: blood. This chain uses TRBV10-3 with TRBJ1-5, with TRBD1 matching over 7 bases. In DNA, the CDR3 is TGTGCCACCCAGGGACAGTCGGGGGGTCATAGCAATCAGCCCCAGCATTTT. Its protein product is CATQGQSGGHSNQPQHF.